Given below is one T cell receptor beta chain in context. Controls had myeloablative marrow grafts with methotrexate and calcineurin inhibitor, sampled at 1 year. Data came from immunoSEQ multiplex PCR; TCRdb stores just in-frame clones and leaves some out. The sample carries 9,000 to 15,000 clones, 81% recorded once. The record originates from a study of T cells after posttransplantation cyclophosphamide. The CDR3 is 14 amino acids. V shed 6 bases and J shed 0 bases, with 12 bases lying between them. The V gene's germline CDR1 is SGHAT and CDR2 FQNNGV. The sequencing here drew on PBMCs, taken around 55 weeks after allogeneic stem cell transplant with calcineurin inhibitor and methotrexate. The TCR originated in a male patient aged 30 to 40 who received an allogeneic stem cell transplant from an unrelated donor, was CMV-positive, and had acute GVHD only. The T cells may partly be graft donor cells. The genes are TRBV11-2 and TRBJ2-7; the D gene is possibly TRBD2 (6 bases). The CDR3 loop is CASSGTWSSYEQYF. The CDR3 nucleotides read TGTGCCAGCAGTGGGACTTGGAGCTCCTACGAGCAGTACTTC. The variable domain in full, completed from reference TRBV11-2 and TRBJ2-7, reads EAGVAQSPRYKIIEKRQSVAFWCNPISGHATLYWYQQILGQGPKLLIQFQNNGVVDDSQLPKDRFSAERLKGVDSTLKIQPAKLEDSAVYLCASSGTWSSYEQYFGPGTRLTVT.